The clone carrying this TCR beta chain has more than one count but fewer than ten. Its antigen is undetermined. TCRdb re-analysed the RT-PCR reads in MiXCR, keeping a single row per CDR3 protein. In the table there are 610,000 or so distinct CDR3 sequences, 13% to 15% of which are singletons. This sample stems from a study of response to subunit inactivated influenza vaccine. V gave up 2 bases and J gave up 0 bases, with 15 bases separating them. Germline V gene sequence: CDR1 SGHNT, CDR2 YYREEE (reference sequence). The CDR3 is 17 amino acids. The study, taken as a whole, reports: Only a handful of new T cells, the authors suggested, are recruited with each seasonal influenza vaccination.

Source: PBMCs from blood, taken roughly 12 days after vaccination. J is TRBJ2-1 and V is TRBV5-4; TRBD1 or TRBD2 may be the D gene (5 bases each). This clonotype was obtained from a man aged 50 to 59 who received an inactivated influenza vaccine. The CDR3 sequence is CASSFIRGRSSYNEQFF. CDR3 nucleotides: TGTGCCAGCAGCTTTATCCGGGGCAGAAGCTCCTACAATGAGCAGTTCTTC.